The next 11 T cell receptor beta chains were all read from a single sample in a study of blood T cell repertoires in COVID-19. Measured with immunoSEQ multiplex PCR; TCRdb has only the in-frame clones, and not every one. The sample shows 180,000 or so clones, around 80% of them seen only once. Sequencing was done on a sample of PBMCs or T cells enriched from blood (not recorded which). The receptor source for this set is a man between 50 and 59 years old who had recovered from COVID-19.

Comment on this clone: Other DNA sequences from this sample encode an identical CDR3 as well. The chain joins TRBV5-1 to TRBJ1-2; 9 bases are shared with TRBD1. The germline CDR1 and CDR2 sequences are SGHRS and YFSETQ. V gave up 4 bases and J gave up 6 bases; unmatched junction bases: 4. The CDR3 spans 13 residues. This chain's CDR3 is CASSIGQGNGYTF. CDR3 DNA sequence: TGCGCCAGCAGCATCGGACAGGGGAATGGCTACACCTTC.

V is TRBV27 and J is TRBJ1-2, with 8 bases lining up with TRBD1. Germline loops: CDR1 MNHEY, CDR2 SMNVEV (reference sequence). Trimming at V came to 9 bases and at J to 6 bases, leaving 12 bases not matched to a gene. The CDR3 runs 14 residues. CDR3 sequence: CASSQDRARDGYTF. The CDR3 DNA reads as TGTGCCAGTTCTCAGGACAGGGCGAGGGATGGCTACACCTTC.

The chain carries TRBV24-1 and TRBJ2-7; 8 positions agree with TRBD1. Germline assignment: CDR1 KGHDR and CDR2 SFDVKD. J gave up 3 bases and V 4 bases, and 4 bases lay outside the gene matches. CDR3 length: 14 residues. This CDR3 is CATSEGQGVYEQYF. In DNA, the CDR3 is TGTGCCACCAGTGAAGGACAGGGAGTCTACGAGCAGTACTTC.

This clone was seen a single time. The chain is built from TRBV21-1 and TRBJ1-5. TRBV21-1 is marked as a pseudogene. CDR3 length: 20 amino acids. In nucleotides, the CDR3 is TGTGCCAGCAGCTTCCTCGGGGAGAGGATCCCTCCCTATAGCAATCAGCCCCAGCATTTT. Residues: CASSFLGERIPPYSNQPQHF.

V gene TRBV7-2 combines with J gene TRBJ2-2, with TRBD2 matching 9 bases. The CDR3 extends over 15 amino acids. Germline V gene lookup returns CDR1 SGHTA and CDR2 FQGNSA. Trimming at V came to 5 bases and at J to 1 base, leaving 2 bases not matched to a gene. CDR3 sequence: CASSKTSGNTGELFF. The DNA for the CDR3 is TGTGCCAGCAGCAAGACTAGCGGGAACACCGGGGAGCTGTTTTTT.

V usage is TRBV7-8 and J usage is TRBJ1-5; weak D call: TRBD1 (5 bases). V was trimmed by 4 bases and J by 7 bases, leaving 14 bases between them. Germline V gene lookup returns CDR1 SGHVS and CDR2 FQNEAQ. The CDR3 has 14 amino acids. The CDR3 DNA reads TGTGCCAGCAGCTCTCACGGGGGGGACCAGCCCCAGCATTTT. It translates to CASSSHGGDQPQHF.

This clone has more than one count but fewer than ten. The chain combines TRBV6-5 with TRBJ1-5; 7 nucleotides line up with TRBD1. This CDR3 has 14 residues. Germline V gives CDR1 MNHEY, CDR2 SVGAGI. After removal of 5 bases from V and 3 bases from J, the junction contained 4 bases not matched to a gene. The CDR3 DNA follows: TGTGCCAGCAGTACGACAGGGCTCAATCAGCCCCAGCATTTT. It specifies CASSTTGLNQPQHF.

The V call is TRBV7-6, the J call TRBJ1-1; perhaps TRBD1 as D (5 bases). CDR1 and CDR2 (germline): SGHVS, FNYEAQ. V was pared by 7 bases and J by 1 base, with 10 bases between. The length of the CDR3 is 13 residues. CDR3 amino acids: CASKGRGNTEAFF. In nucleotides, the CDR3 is TGTGCCAGCAAGGGTAGGGGGAACACTGAAGCTTTCTTT.

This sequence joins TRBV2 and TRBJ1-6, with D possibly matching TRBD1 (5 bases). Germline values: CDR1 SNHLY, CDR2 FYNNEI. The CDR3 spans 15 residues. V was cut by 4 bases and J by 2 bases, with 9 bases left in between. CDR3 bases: TGTGCCAGCAGTGTTGGGGGGGCCTATAATTCACCCCTCCACTTT. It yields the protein CASSVGGAYNSPLHF.

The chain's CDR3 is CASTPPRPTTGDGYTF. Here the CDR3 DNA reads TGTGCCAGCACCCCTCCCAGGCCCACGACAGGGGATGGCTACACCTTC. V usage is TRBV28 and J usage is TRBJ1-2; 8 nucleotides match TRBD1. The V gene's germline CDR1 is MDHEN and CDR2 SYDVKM. The CDR3 length is 16 residues. J gave up 6 bases and V 7 bases, and 16 bases lay outside the gene matches.

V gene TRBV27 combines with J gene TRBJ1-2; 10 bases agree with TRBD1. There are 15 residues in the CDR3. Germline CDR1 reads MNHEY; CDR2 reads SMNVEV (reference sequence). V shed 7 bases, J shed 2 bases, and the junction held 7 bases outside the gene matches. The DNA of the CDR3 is TGTGCCAGCAACTCCCGGGACAGGGGAAACTATGGCTACACCTTC. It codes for CASNSRDRGNYGYTF.